This entry lists 7 T cell receptor beta chains sequenced from one sample in a study of cytomegalovirus exposure and HLA in healthy donors. Vbeta (60) and Jbeta (13) primers were used in the PCR. The data were produced by immunoSEQ multiplex PCR, yet TCRdb's version contains in-frame clones alone and is incomplete. The table lists just over 80,000 clones, more than 60% of them singletons, with approximately 6% in the top ten. Material for sequencing was PBMCs. These receptors all stem from a man aged 18 to 30 in good health and CMV-seropositive.

This chain joins TRBV27 and TRBJ2-1; D is unclear. The germline V and J ends were trimmed by 4 bases and 5 bases, with 9 bases remaining between them. The germline V gene has CDR1 MNHEY and CDR2 SMNVEV (reference sequence). CDR3 length: 13 residues. This chain's CDR3 is CASSYSGDNEQFF. The CDR3 coding sequence is TGTGCCAGCAGTTACTCCGGTGACAATGAGCAGTTCTTC.

J is TRBJ2-1 and V is TRBV5-8; the match to TRBD2 covers 10 bases. Germline-derived CDR1 and CDR2 are SGHTS and YDEGEE. Losses at the gene ends were 5 bases for V and 9 bases for J; bases not matched to a gene: 17. The CDR3 has 17 residues. CDR3 protein: CASRGLAGAETRVEQFF. The CDR3 nucleotides are TGTGCCAGCAGGGGCCTAGCGGGAGCCGAAACGCGGGTTGAGCAGTTCTTC. Together with reference TRBV5-8 and TRBJ2-1, the CDR3 gives the full variable domain: EAGVTQSPTHLIKTRGQQATLRCSPISGHTSVYWYQQALGLGLQFLLWYDEGEERNRGNFPPRFSGRQFPNYSSELNVNALELEDSALYLCASRGLAGAETRVEQFFGPGTRLTVL.

This CDR3 reads CASSASGTGELFF. As DNA, the CDR3 is TGCGCCAGCAGTGCCTCAGGCACCGGGGAGCTGTTTTTT. The J gene is TRBJ2-2, the V gene TRBV10-1; D is undetermined. The CDR3 spans 13 residues. The germline V gene has CDR1 WNHNN and CDR2 SYGVQD (reference sequence). V was pared by 4 bases and J by 4 bases, with 7 bases between.

The CDR3 DNA sequence: TGTGCCAGCAGCTTGGAAGGGGTGGAGGGTGAAAAACTGTTTTTT. Translated, it gives CASSLEGVEGEKLFF. V is TRBV7-6 and J is TRBJ1-4, with a weak D call TRBD1 (5 bases). Per germline, CDR1 SGHVS and CDR2 FNYEAQ. The CDR3 covers 15 residues. V lost 3 bases and J lost 7, with 15 bases in between.

The chain combines TRBV28 with TRBJ1-1, with D tentatively TRBD1 (5 bases). CDR3 length: 15 residues. V was pared by 6 bases and J by 1 base, with 15 bases between. Germline-derived CDR1 and CDR2 are MDHEN and SYDVKM. CDR3 sequence reads: CASSSLGRANTEAFF. CDR3 nucleotide sequence: TGTGCCAGCAGCTCCCTGGGCAGGGCGAACACTGAAGCTTTCTTT.

This clone was seen once. V usage is TRBV6-5 and J usage is TRBJ2-7; the match to TRBD1 covers 7 bases. Germline loops: CDR1 MNHEY, CDR2 SVGAGI. V trimming: 6 bases; J trimming: 0 bases; junction bases outside the gene matches: 5. CDR3 length: 14 residues. CDR3 loop: CASSLDRVSYEQYF. CDR3 in DNA: TGTGCCAGCAGCCTTGACAGGGTCTCCTACGAGCAGTACTTC.

The rearrangement links TRBV6-4 to TRBJ2-3; weak D call: TRBD1 (5 bases). Germline V gene lookup returns CDR1 MRHNA and CDR2 SNTAGT. The CDR3 is 15 amino acids. V was shortened by 2 bases and J by 0 bases, with 9 bases between the two germline ends. This CDR3 reads CASSDGAASTDTQYF. CDR3 in DNA: TGTGCCAGCAGTGACGGGGCAGCTAGCACAGATACGCAGTATTTT.